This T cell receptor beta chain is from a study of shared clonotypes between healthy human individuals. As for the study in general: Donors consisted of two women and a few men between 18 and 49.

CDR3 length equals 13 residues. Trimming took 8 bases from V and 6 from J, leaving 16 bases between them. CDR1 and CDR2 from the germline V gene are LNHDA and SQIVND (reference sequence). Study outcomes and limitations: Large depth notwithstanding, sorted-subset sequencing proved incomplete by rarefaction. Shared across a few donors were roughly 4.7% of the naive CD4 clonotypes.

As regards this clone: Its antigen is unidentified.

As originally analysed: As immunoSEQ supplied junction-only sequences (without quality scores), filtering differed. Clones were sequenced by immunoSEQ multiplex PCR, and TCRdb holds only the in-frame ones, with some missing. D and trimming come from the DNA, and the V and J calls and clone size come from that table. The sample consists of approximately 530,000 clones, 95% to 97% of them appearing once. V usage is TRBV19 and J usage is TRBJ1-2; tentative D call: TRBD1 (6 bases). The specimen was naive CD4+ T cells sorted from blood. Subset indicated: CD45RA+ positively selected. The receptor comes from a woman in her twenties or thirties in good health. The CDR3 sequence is CASLIGGTNGYTF. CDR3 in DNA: TGTGCCAGTCTGATAGGGGGGACGAATGGCTACACCTTC.